This T cell receptor (beta chain) derives from a study of blood T cell repertoires in COVID-19. On the study more broadly: Acute and convalescent COVID-19 samples came from the United States, Italy and Spain.

The CDR3 loop spans 17 amino acids. Germline V CDR1 and CDR2: LGHDT, YNNKEL (reference sequence). V shed 3 bases and J 6 bases; nucleotides not matched to a gene: 15. Sequencing used immunoSEQ multiplex PCR; TCRdb keeps in-frame clones, though not all of them. The data hold approximately 230,000 clones, with 88% observed a single time. Material: peripheral blood. This chain links TRBV3-1 (or the pseudogene TRBV3-2) with TRBJ2-5; 8 bases line up with TRBD2. The sequence was collected from a man at least 80 years old with acute or convalescent COVID-19. The CDR3 region is CASSQRGAGRAEKTQYF. Here the CDR3 DNA reads TGTGCCAGCAGCCAGAGGGGCGCCGGGAGGGCTGAAAAGACCCAGTACTTC.